This T cell receptor (beta chain) appears in the sequencing data of a study of CD8+CD57+ T cells in acquired aplastic anemia. This clonotype was detected ten times or more. The study profiled TCR beta VDJ and CDR3 using genomic DNA as template. TCRdb recomputed calls from the reads with MiXCR, one row per CDR3 protein. The table has 150,000 to 200,000 distinct CDR3 sequences, less than 50% seen once; the top ten hold roughly 30%. CD8+CD57+ cell expansion, shown by flow cytometry, had occurred in the patients selected for sequencing. The CDR3 is 12 amino acids. V lost 10 bases to trimming and J lost 1 base, with 11 bases between them. Germline CDR1 and CDR2: SGHNT and YYREEE (reference sequence).

The rearrangement links TRBV5-4 to TRBJ1-1; D is ambiguous. The sequence derives from a human donor with aplastic anemia. The sample was sorted CD4+, CD8+, or CD8+CD57+ T cells (not recorded which) from PBMCs. CDR3 coding DNA: TGTGCCTGGGAGGCCGCGAACACTGAAGCTTTCTTT. This codes for CAWEAANTEAFF.